These 32 T cell receptor beta chains were all obtained from the same sample, sequenced in a study of blood T cells in healthy people across ages. Primers used in a second PCR of roughly 6 to 11 cycles were a sample-barcoded 5' primer and a J-beta primer mix. TCRdb re-called the 5' RACE reads with MiXCR, one entry per CDR3 protein. The sample includes 1.5 million or so distinct CDR3 sequences, about 43% seen only once; the top ten take 7.9%. The source material was blood. These receptors were taken from a woman younger than 30 in good health.

The chain employs TRBV29-1 and TRBJ1-2; D gene unclear. V was cut by 2 bases and J by 4 bases, with 11 bases left in between. CDR3 length: 13 amino acids. The germline V gene encodes CDR1 SQVTM and CDR2 ANQGSEA. Written as DNA, the CDR3 is TGCAGCGTTGAATCTGGGTTGGGCTATGGCTACACCTTC. Protein product: CSVESGLGYGYTF.

At least ten counts were recorded for this clonotype. In DNA form, the CDR3 reads TGTGCCAGCAGCTTAGTAGGACGGAATGAGCAGTTCTTC. It translates to CASSLVGRNEQFF. The chain joins TRBV7-9 to TRBJ2-1; the D is unclear. The CDR3 extends over 13 amino acids. Trimming cost V 1 base and J 7 bases, with 8 bases left between them. Per germline, CDR1 SEHNR and CDR2 FQNEAQ (reference sequence).

This clonotype was counted a few times. The gene calls are TRBV5-1 and TRBJ1-1; no clear D gene. CDR1 is SGHRS, CDR2 YFSETQ, per germline. Trimming removed 1 base at V and 1 base at J, with 11 bases between. There are 15 residues in the CDR3. The CDR3: CASSLRTAANTEAFF. The CDR3 DNA reads TGCGCCAGCAGCTTGAGGACGGCGGCGAACACTGAAGCTTTCTTT.

The CDR3 DNA reads as TGCGCCAGCAGCATAGAACAGGGTTCCTACGAGCAGTACTTC. It encodes CASSIEQGSYEQYF. The rearrangement joins TRBV5-1 to TRBJ2-7; D is possibly TRBD1 (6 bases). Trimming shortened V by 4 bases and J by 1 base, and 12 bases separated the two germline ends. The CDR3 loop spans 14 amino acids. Germline assignment: CDR1 SGHRS and CDR2 YFSETQ.

As to this clonotype: The CDR3 carries no conserved terminal phenylalanine or tryptophan, so it likely arises from a read error. This chain's CDR3 is CASSRRGAGQGQNNEQYL. The CDR3 DNA reads as TGTGCCAGCAGCCGCCGAGGAGCGGGCCAGGGCCAAAACAATGAGCAGTACTTA. The V call is TRBV3-1, the J call TRBJ2-7; D is perhaps TRBD2 (6 bases). The V end lost 4 bases, the J end lost 7 bases, and 29 bases lay between the germline ends. The CDR3 runs 18 residues. Germline CDR1 is LGHDT and CDR2 is YNNKEL (reference sequence).

The J gene is TRBJ2-7, the V gene TRBV6-1; D not certain. This CDR3 has 15 amino acids. Per the germline V gene, CDR1 is MNHNS and CDR2 is SASEGT. V shed 6 bases and J shed 3 bases, with 18 bases lying between them. CDR3 protein: CASRLSLIGNYEQYF. The CDR3 region has the DNA TGTGCCAGCAGGCTGAGCCTCATTGGAAACTACGAGCAGTACTTC.

In regard to this clonotype: A read error may explain this, as a much larger clone is one base away. CDR3: CASSPTRAVGNIQFF. The CDR3 DNA reads as TGCGCCAGCAGCCCAACGAGGGCCGTTGGAAACATTCAGTTCTTC. The chain couples TRBV5-1 to TRBJ2-4; tentative D call: TRBD2 (5 bases). The end of the DNA fits TRBJ2-1 better, so the J call may be wrong. Looked up from germline, CDR1 is SGHRS and CDR2 is YFSETQ. The CDR3 is made up of 15 amino acids.

The CDR3 is CASSPRALRGDTQYF. DNA for the CDR3: TGTGCCAGCAGTCCTAGGGCCTTAAGGGGAGATACGCAGTATTTT. J is TRBJ2-3 and V is TRBV12-3 or TRBV12-4, with a possible D match to TRBD1 (5 bases). This CDR3 has 15 residues. Between the trimmed V and J ends, which lost 5 bases and 5 bases, there was a span of 17 bases.

This clonotype has a handful of counts. The V gene is TRBV4-1, the J gene TRBJ2-3, with TRBD1 matching 7 bases. Per the germline V gene, CDR1 is MGHRA and CDR2 is YSYEKL. The CDR3 spans 17 residues. With V trimmed by 4 bases and J by 1 base, 11 bases remained unmatched. The CDR3 DNA reads as TGCGCCAGCAGCCCTACAGGGGTGGGACGCGGCACAGATACGCAGTATTTT. Translated, it gives CASSPTGVGRGTDTQYF.

The chain couples TRBV27 to TRBJ1-2; a possible D gene is TRBD1 (5 bases). The CDR3 extends over 14 amino acids. Per germline, CDR1 MNHEY and CDR2 SMNVEV (reference sequence). Trimming shortened V by 1 base and J by 7 bases, and 13 bases separated the two germline ends. In nucleotides, the CDR3 is TGTGCCAGCAGTTTATTTCCGGGGACGGTTGGCTACACCTTC. This encodes CASSLFPGTVGYTF.

In nucleotides, the CDR3 is TGTGCCAGCAGCCAGACAGAGAACACCGGGGAGCTGTTTTTT. It codes for CASSQTENTGELFF. The chain links TRBV14 to TRBJ2-2, with a possible D match to TRBD1 (5 bases). The CDR3 length is 14 residues. CDR1 and CDR2 from the germline V gene are SGHDN and FVKESK. V dropped 3 bases and J dropped 1 base, with 6 bases sitting between them.

The rearrangement joins TRBV20-1 to TRBJ2-7; D is uncertain. V lost 3 bases and J lost 7, with 10 bases in between. The CDR3 has 11 amino acids. CDR1 DFQATT and CDR2 SNEGSKA come from the germline V gene (reference sequence). CDR3 sequence: CSASPMEEQYF. The CDR3 DNA reads TGCAGTGCTAGCCCTATGGAGGAGCAGTACTTC.

This clonotype was counted only a few times. The J gene is TRBJ2-1, the V gene TRBV9; D is uncertain. V was clipped by 2 bases and J by 10 bases, with 13 bases between them. Germline CDR1 reads SGDLS; CDR2 reads YYNGEE. This CDR3 region has 13 residues. The CDR3 protein is CASSVSFSREQFF. CDR3 bases: TGTGCCAGCAGCGTTAGCTTTTCGAGAGAGCAGTTCTTC.

The V and J genes are TRBV5-1 and TRBJ2-7; 8 nucleotides line up with TRBD1. The J call may be faulty, since TRBJ2-5 better matches the DNA end. The CDR3 length is 15 residues. The germline V gene encodes CDR1 SGHRS and CDR2 YFSETQ. The CDR3 DNA reads TGCGCCAGCAGCGGACAACAGGGGGTGGGAGAGACCCAGTACTTC. Protein sequence: CASSGQQGVGETQYF.

This clonotype appeared a few times. The rearrangement links TRBV6-5 to TRBJ2-7, with 9 bases lining up with TRBD1. V trimming: 2 bases; J trimming: 6 bases; junction bases outside the gene matches: 8. Germline CDR1 is MNHEY and CDR2 is SVGAGI. The CDR3 loop spans 15 amino acids. CDR3 sequence reads: CASSYAGTGYFEQYF. The CDR3, as DNA: TGTGCCAGCAGTTACGCCGGGACAGGGTATTTCGAGCAGTACTTC.

This chain's CDR3 is CASGLRLAGGIEQFF. The CDR3 DNA reads as TGTGCTAGTGGTTTGCGGCTAGCGGGAGGTATTGAGCAGTTCTTC. The V call is TRBV12-5, the J call TRBJ2-1; 11 positions match TRBD2. This CDR3 has 15 amino acids. Per the germline V gene, CDR1 is LGHNT and CDR2 is FRNRAP. V lost 2 bases, J lost 9 bases, and 6 bases stayed unmatched.

The CDR3 here is CASDSSGHSTDTQYF. CDR3 nucleotide sequence: TGTGCCAGCGACTCTAGCGGGCATAGCACAGATACGCAGTATTTT. The chain is built from TRBV2 and TRBJ2-3; 8 bases match TRBD2. V was clipped by 8 bases and J by 0 bases; unmatched bases: 7. The CDR3 is made up of 15 amino acids. Per germline, CDR1 SNHLY and CDR2 FYNNEI.

The chain joins TRBV7-9 to TRBJ2-7; D gene unclear. The assigned J gene may be wrong: the sequence end matches TRBJ2-5 better. The V gene's germline CDR1 is SEHNR and CDR2 FQNEAQ (reference sequence). There are 14 residues in the CDR3. CDR3 in DNA: TGTGCCAGCTGCCGGGTTGCTATTCGAGAGACCCAGTACTTC. Protein product: CASCRVAIRETQYF.

The chain is built from TRBV12-3 or TRBV12-4 and TRBJ2-3, with TRBD1 matching over 9 bases. CDR3 size: 15 residues. Unmatched junction bases numbered 11, after V lost 5 bases and J lost 8 bases. The CDR3 region has the DNA TGTGCCAGCAGTCGGACAGGGGTAGTGTCTAGTACGCAGTATTTT. Amino acids: CASSRTGVVSSTQYF.

The sample holds a few counts of this clonotype. The V gene is TRBV29-1, the J gene TRBJ2-1; D might be TRBD2 (5 bases). The J call may be incorrect, as the DNA end agrees better with TRBJ2-7. The CDR3 contains 14 residues. In germline, CDR1 is SQVTM, CDR2 ANQGSEA. CDR3 sequence reads: CSVHDSSSYNEQYF. The DNA for the CDR3 is TGCAGCGTTCACGACTCTAGCTCCTACAATGAGCAGTACTTC.

V is TRBV20-1 and J is TRBJ2-3, with 8 positions matching TRBD2. The CDR3 runs 16 residues. V was clipped by 5 bases and J by 2 bases; unmatched bases: 12. Germline assignment: CDR1 DFQATT and CDR2 SNEGSKA (reference sequence). The CDR3 DNA follows: TGCAGTGCTGCCCCACAACTAGCGGCCTTCACAGATACGCAGTATTTT. Translating gives CSAAPQLAAFTDTQYF.

The chain joins TRBV30 to TRBJ2-1; possible D gene TRBD2, 6 bases. This CDR3 is 12 amino acids long. Germline V gene data show CDR1 as GTSNPN and CDR2 as SVGIG (reference sequence). V lost 0 bases and J lost 9, with 9 bases in between. For the CDR3, the DNA is TGTGCCTGGAGTGTCGTCGGGGGTGAGCAGTTCTTC. Residues: CAWSVVGGEQFF. Drawing the rest from reference TRBV30 and TRBJ2-1, the complete variable domain is SQTIHQWPATLVQPVGSPLSLECTVEGTSNPNLYWYRQAAGRGLQLLFYSVGIGQISSEVPQNLSASRPQDRQFILSSKKLLLSDSGFYLCAWSVVGGEQFFGPGTRLTVL.

This clonotype was seen once. This chain joins TRBV3-1 and TRBJ1-1; D remains unclear. The CDR3 extends over 17 amino acids. From germline, CDR1 is LGHDT and CDR2 YNNKEL (reference sequence). V was pared by 0 bases and J by 1 base, with 15 bases between. CDR3 in amino acids: CASSQELIGQTNTEAFF. CDR3 coding DNA: TGTGCCAGCAGCCAAGAATTGATTGGGCAGACGAACACTGAAGCTTTCTTT. Variable domain in full (rest from reference TRBV3-1 and TRBJ1-1): DTAVSQTPKYLVTQMGNDKSIKCEQNLGHDTMYWYKQDSKKFLKIMFSYNNKELIINETVPNRFSPKSPDKAHLNLHINSLELGDSAVYFCASSQELIGQTNTEAFFGQGTRLTVV.

Only a few counts were recorded for this clonotype. A much larger clone lies a single base off, so this may be a read error. The V and J genes are TRBV7-9 and TRBJ1-6; no clear D. V lost 5 bases to trimming and J lost 5 bases, with 10 bases between them. The CDR3 consists of 14 residues. The germline V gene has CDR1 SEHNR and CDR2 FQNEAQ (reference sequence). The CDR3 bases are TGTGCCAGCAGCGTACCAACAGATAATTCACCCCTCCACTTT. This gives the protein CASSVPTDNSPLHF.

This clonotype came up a few times. The rearrangement links TRBV5-1 to TRBJ2-1; D is unresolved. V lost 3 bases and J 2 bases, leaving 12 bases between the germline ends. Looked up from germline, CDR1 is SGHRS and CDR2 is YFSETQ. This CDR3 has 15 residues. CDR3 nucleotide sequence: TGCGCCAGCAGCTCTGGAGTGGGCCCCTACAATGAGCAGTTCTTC. Residues: CASSSGVGPYNEQFF.

This clonotype was recorded at least ten times. The chain recombines TRBV4-1 with TRBJ2-7; the D is unclear. Germline V gives CDR1 MGHRA, CDR2 YSYEKL. This CDR3 has 13 residues. Trimming removed 0 bases from V and 3 bases from J, with 6 bases in between. The CDR3 coding sequence is TGCGCCAGCAGCCAAGAGCGACTCTACGAGCAGTACTTC. It specifies CASSQERLYEQYF.

The sample holds a few counts of this clonotype. The V call is TRBV7-2, the J call TRBJ2-1, with a weak D call TRBD1 (6 bases). The length of the CDR3 is 15 residues. Looked up from germline, CDR1 is SGHTA and CDR2 is FQGNSA. The V gene lost 0 bases and the J gene lost 4 bases, with 10 bases spanning the gap. The chain's CDR3 is CASSLAQGVYNEQFF. CDR3 nucleotide sequence: TGTGCCAGCAGCTTAGCACAGGGAGTTTACAATGAGCAGTTCTTC.

This clonotype has a single count. J is TRBJ2-2 and V is TRBV28; no reliable D call. Trimming took 5 bases from V and 6 from J, leaving 13 bases between them. Germline loops: CDR1 MDHEN, CDR2 SYDVKM. This CDR3 spans 14 amino acids. The CDR3 DNA reads TGTGCCAGCAGTCAAAACTGGAAATCCGGGGAGCTGTTTTTT. Protein: CASSQNWKSGELFF.

This chain connects TRBV18 to TRBJ2-1, with D tentatively TRBD2 (5 bases). Deletions cut 2 bases from V and 4 bases from J, with 12 bases between. The CDR3 has 15 amino acids. Germline CDR1 and CDR2: KGHSH and LQKENI. The CDR3 loop reads CASSPTRVQYNEQFF. The CDR3 DNA follows: TGTGCCAGCTCACCAACGAGGGTGCAGTACAATGAGCAGTTCTTC.

The chain employs TRBV6-2 or TRBV6-3 and TRBJ2-1, with D possibly TRBD1 on 7 matching bases. This CDR3 spans 13 amino acids. Trimming removed 5 bases at V and 11 bases at J, with 16 bases between. The germline V gene has CDR1 MNHEY and CDR2 SVGEGT. In DNA form, the CDR3 reads TGTGCCAGCAGTCAGGGGGGTCTTGGCAAGCAGTTCTTC. It yields the protein CASSQGGLGKQFF.

This clonotype has a handful of counts. V and J are TRBV6-1 and TRBJ1-2, with 7 bases matching TRBD1. After removal of 8 bases from V and 6 bases from J, the junction contained 15 bases not matched to a gene. The CDR3 is made up of 15 amino acids. Looked up from germline, CDR1 is MNHNS and CDR2 is SASEGT. The CDR3 nucleotides read TGTGCCAGCTTGTCCGACATACAGGGGAGGAATGGCTACACCTTC. Residues: CASLSDIQGRNGYTF.

This chain links TRBV20-1 with TRBJ2-3, with 11 bases fitting TRBD1. With V trimmed by 6 bases and J by 4 bases, 3 bases remained unmatched. The CDR3 runs 13 residues. Germline CDR1 DFQATT, CDR2 SNEGSKA (reference sequence). CDR3 amino acids: CSAQGQGADTQYF. For the CDR3, the DNA is TGCAGTGCCCAGGGACAGGGGGCAGATACGCAGTATTTT.